These T cell receptor beta chains were read from a single sample in a study of T cells in Graves' hyperthyroidism and ophthalmopathy. MiXCR, applied by TCRdb to the multiplex PCR reads, yields one record per CDR3 protein. The sample shows around 620,000 distinct CDR3 sequences, under 60% of them seen only once. Sequenced input: peripheral blood or thyroid tissue (not recorded which). The receptors were gathered from an adult woman with Graves' disease, either hyperthyroidism or ophthalmopathy (not recorded which). The CDR3 runs from the conserved cysteine through the conserved F or W. A D gene is named only where the DNA matches it firmly. A clone size is listed for some rows: how often the clone was seen (once, few, many), or a class if it is expanded.

V: TRBV10-2; D: TRBD2; size: many; J: TRBJ2-2; DNA: TGCGCCAGCCGTATGGGACTAGACGGTTACGGGGAGCTGTTTTTT; CDR3: CASRMGLDGYGELFF
V: TRBV29-1; D: NA; size: few; J: TRBJ2-2; DNA: TGCAGCGTTGCACAGACGAACACCGGGGAGCTGTTTTTT; CDR3: CSVAQTNTGELFF
V: TRBV10-3; D: NA; size: NA; J: TRBJ2-5; DNA: TGTGCCATCAGTGAGTTTAAGGGTTCGGGCAATCAGCCCCAGTACTTC; CDR3: CAISEFKGSGNQPQYF
V: TRBV30; D: NA; size: NA; J: TRBJ1-6; DNA: TGTGCCTGGAGTCCCCGTGCGGCAGGGAGGAATTCACCCCTCCACTTT; CDR3: CAWSPRAAGRNSPLHF
V: TRBV25-1; D: TRBD2; size: NA; J: TRBJ2-7; DNA: TGTGCCAGCAGGTCGGGAGGGCCTAGTGAGCGGTACTTC; CDR3: CASRSGGPSERYF
V: TRBV10-3; D: NA; size: NA; J: TRBJ1-5; DNA: TGTGCCATCAGTGGGGATTTGGGCCAGCCCCAGCATTTT; CDR3: CAISGDLGQPQHF
V: TRBV7-9; D: NA; size: NA; J: TRBJ2-7; DNA: TGTGCCAGCAGCTCAACGATCGGGCCCTACGAGCAGTACTTC; CDR3: CASSSTIGPYEQYF
V: TRBV6-1; D: TRBD1; size: many; J: TRBJ1-5; DNA: TGTGCCAGCACCGCGACAGGGGGAATAAATCAGCCCCAGCATTTT; CDR3: CASTATGGINQPQHF
V: TRBV6-1; D: NA; size: NA; J: TRBJ2-7; DNA: TGTGCCAGCAGGACCACAGGTACCTACGAGCAGTACTTC; CDR3: CASRTTGTYEQYF
V: TRBV10-3; D: NA; size: NA; J: TRBJ1-1; DNA: TGTGCCATCAGAATCAGCGGTGAAGCTTTCTTT; CDR3: CAIRISGEAFF
V: TRBV7-9; D: NA; size: NA; J: TRBJ2-5; DNA: TGTGCCAGCAGCAAAGACAGGATTGGCAATCAGCCCCAGTACTTC; CDR3: CASSKDRIGNQPQYF
V: TRBV29-1; D: NA; size: NA; J: TRBJ1-4; DNA: TGCAGCGTTGAAGATCGCCAGGACGAAAAACTGTTTTTT; CDR3: CSVEDRQDEKLFF
V: TRBV7-8; D: TRBD1; size: NA; J: TRBJ1-3; DNA: TGTGCCAGCAGCTTGGGACAGGGATTCGGAAACACCATATATTTT; CDR3: CASSLGQGFGNTIYF
V: TRBV15; D: NA; size: few; J: TRBJ1-1; DNA: TGTGCCACCAGCAGAGATCCAGGGAGAACTGAAGCTTTCTTT; CDR3: CATSRDPGRTEAFF
V: TRBV5-6; D: NA; size: NA; J: TRBJ2-2; DNA: TGTGCCAGCGGCCAAACCGGGACCCGGGGCGGGGAGCTGTTTTTT; CDR3: CASGQTGTRGGELFF
V: TRBV7-3; D: NA; size: NA; J: TRBJ1-2; DNA: TGTGCCAGCAGTGAGCCTAGCGGGAGTGATACCTATGGCTACACCTTC; CDR3: CASSEPSGSDTYGYTF
V: TRBV24-1; D: NA; size: NA; J: TRBJ1-5; DNA: TGTGCCACCAGTGATTTCCGACTAGCGGGAGGTGAGCAGCCCCAGCATTTT; CDR3: CATSDFRLAGGEQPQHF
V: TRBV19; D: TRBD1; size: NA; J: TRBJ1-6; DNA: TGTGCCAGCTGGGGGACAGATAATTCACCCCTCCACTTT; CDR3: CASWGTDNSPLHF
V: TRBV9; D: TRBD2; size: few; J: TRBJ2-3; DNA: TGTGCCAGCAGCGCCACACTAGCGGGAGCGGGCACAGATACGCAGTATTTT; CDR3: CASSATLAGAGTDTQYF
V: TRBV11-3; D: NA; size: once; J: TRBJ2-5; DNA: TGTGCCAGCAGCTTAGACCAGGGTAGGAGCGAGACCCAGTACTTC; CDR3: CASSLDQGRSETQYF
V: TRBV7-8; D: NA; size: many; J: TRBJ2-2; DNA: TGTGCCAGCAGCTTAGGCAGGGTCATTAGTACCGGGGAGCTGTTTTTT; CDR3: CASSLGRVISTGELFF
V: TRBV7-6; D: NA; size: many; J: TRBJ2-2; DNA: TGTGCCAGCAAACCCGGGGCAGGGACCGGGGAGCTGTTTTTT; CDR3: CASKPGAGTGELFF
V: TRBV10-3; D: NA; size: NA; J: TRBJ2-2; DNA: TGTGCTAGCGGCGTTCTGAACACCGGGGAGCTGTTTTTT; CDR3: CASGVLNTGELFF
V: TRBV10-3; D: NA; size: NA; J: TRBJ1-5; DNA: TGTGCCATCAGTGAGGAGGGACCGAGCGATCAGCCCCAGCATTTT; CDR3: CAISEEGPSDQPQHF
V: TRBV5-1; D: TRBD1; size: NA; J: TRBJ2-7; DNA: TGCGCCAGCAGCCGAGGGACAGGGGCTTTACGCTACGAGCAGTACTTC; CDR3: CASSRGTGALRYEQYF
V: TRBV5-1; D: TRBD1; size: many; J: TRBJ2-7; DNA: TGCGCCAGCAGCAGGGACAGGGCTAATTCCTACGAGCAGTACTTC; CDR3: CASSRDRANSYEQYF
V: TRBV10-3; D: TRBD1; size: NA; J: TRBJ1-5; DNA: TGTGCCATCAGTGCATCGACAGGGCTAGGTCAGCCCCAGCATTTT; CDR3: CAISASTGLGQPQHF
V: TRBV19; D: NA; size: NA; J: TRBJ1-2; DNA: TGTGCCAGTAGTAGGGGGCCTGGCTATGGCTACACCTTC; CDR3: CASSRGPGYGYTF
V: TRBV4-1; D: NA; size: many; J: TRBJ2-7; DNA: TGCGCCAGCAGCCAAGATAGCAGCGGAGCGTCCTACGAGCAGTACTTC; CDR3: CASSQDSSGASYEQYF
V: TRBV5-1; D: NA; size: many; J: TRBJ1-1; DNA: TGCGCCAGCAGCTTCCTACAGGGAAGTTCCGGAGCTTTCTTT; CDR3: CASSFLQGSSGAFF
V: TRBV29-1; D: NA; size: many; J: TRBJ2-7; DNA: TGCAGCGTTGAAGGTAGCGGAACCTACGAGCAGTACTTC; CDR3: CSVEGSGTYEQYF
V: TRBV9; D: TRBD1; size: many; J: TRBJ1-4; DNA: TGTGCCAGCAGCCCCGGGACAGGGTTCAATGAAAAACTGTTTTTT; CDR3: CASSPGTGFNEKLFF
V: TRBV7-9; D: NA; size: NA; J: TRBJ2-7; DNA: TGTGCCAGCAGCCCGCCGGGACGGCCCTCCGAGCAGTACTTC; CDR3: CASSPPGRPSEQYF
V: TRBV12-3/TRBV12-4; D: NA; size: NA; J: TRBJ1-1; DNA: TGTGCCAGCAGTGGAAATCAGGGAAACACTGAAGCTTTCTTT; CDR3: CASSGNQGNTEAFF
V: TRBV11-2; D: NA; size: many; J: TRBJ2-2; DNA: TGTGCCAGCAGCTACCGCACTAGCAGAATTCCGAACACCGGGGAGCTGTTTTTT; CDR3: CASSYRTSRIPNTGELFF